Each of the 17 T cell receptor beta chains below was sequenced from the same sample in a study of blood T cell repertoires in COVID-19 (TCRdb year 2020). Receptor libraries were prepared by the immunoSEQ multiplex PCR assay. TCRdb retrieved this table from immuneACCESS and kept in-frame rearrangements only. Not all clones are present; in checked studies, unresolved V genes account for under half, and no reason is known for the remainder. The sample has approximately 160,000 clones on record, approximately 80% of them singletons. Roughly 10% of the sample comes from the top ten. Material for sequencing was peripheral blood. These receptors all stem from a human donor in a cohort sampled during active COVID-19.

This chain joins TRBV7-9 and TRBJ1-4; D unresolved. The germline gives CDR1 SEHNR, CDR2 FQNEAQ (reference sequence). This CDR3 has 11 residues. Trimming took 5 bases from V and 8 from J, leaving 6 bases between them. The CDR3 sequence is CASSRGEKLFF. The CDR3 DNA follows: TGTGCCAGCAGCAGAGGAGAAAAACTGTTTTTT.

In this sample, this clone turned up a few times. V usage is TRBV5-8 and J usage is TRBJ2-2; D is undetermined. The CDR3 is 15 amino acids. V lost 4 bases, J lost 0 bases, and 10 bases lay in between. Per germline, CDR1 SGHTS and CDR2 YDEGEE. The CDR3 reads CASSDDTANTGELFF. CDR3 nucleotides: TGTGCCAGCAGCGACGACACCGCGAACACCGGGGAGCTGTTTTTT.

This clone showed up just a few times. V and J are TRBV19 and TRBJ2-5; D perhaps matches TRBD2 (7 bases). Germline V gene data show CDR1 as LNHDA and CDR2 as SQIVND (reference sequence). The CDR3 sequence is 13 residues long. V shed 6 bases and J shed 4 bases, with 12 bases lying between them. CDR3 nucleotides: TGTGCCAGTAGGAGGGGGGGGCGAGAGACCCAGTACTTC. Translated: CASRRGGRETQYF.

The chain recombines TRBV19 with TRBJ2-1; 10 bases are a match to TRBD1. CDR3 length equals 15 residues. J gave up 10 bases and V 3 bases, and 9 bases lay outside the gene matches. From germline, CDR1 is LNHDA and CDR2 SQIVND (reference sequence). The CDR3 DNA sequence: TGTGCCAGTAGTATTGTGGGACAGGGGATGGGGGAGCAGTTCTTC. This sequence encodes CASSIVGQGMGEQFF. Combining the CDR3 with reference TRBV19 and TRBJ2-1 gives the whole variable domain DGGITQSPKYLFRKEGQNVTLSCEQNLNHDAMYWYRQDPGQGLRLIYYSQIVNDFQKGDIAEGYSVSREKKESFPLTVTSAQKNPTAFYLCASSIVGQGMGEQFFGPGTRLTVL.

The chain recombines TRBV6-6 with TRBJ2-5; 7 nucleotides line up with TRBD1. This CDR3 spans 16 amino acids. The germline V gene has CDR1 MNHNY and CDR2 SVGAGI (reference sequence). Trimming cost V 5 bases and J 5 bases; bases outside gene matches: 14. CDR3 protein: CASSGGQLGVGETQYF. In nucleotides, the CDR3 is TGTGCCAGCAGTGGGGGACAGTTAGGGGTCGGCGAGACCCAGTACTTC.

The chain joins TRBV28 to TRBJ1-1; the D gene is possibly TRBD1 (5 bases). This CDR3 comprises 14 residues. Trimming cost V 7 bases and J 5 bases, with 17 bases left between them. Germline V gene lookup returns CDR1 MDHEN and CDR2 SYDVKM. The CDR3: CASTLTQPGTEAFF. The CDR3 DNA sequence: TGTGCCAGCACACTGACTCAACCAGGGACTGAAGCTTTCTTT. Looking up the rest from reference TRBV28 and TRBJ1-1 gives the full variable domain: DVKVTQSSRYLVKRTGEKVFLECVQDMDHENMFWYRQDPGLGLRLIYFSYDVKMKEKGDIPEGYSVSREKKERFSLILESASTNQTSMYLCASTLTQPGTEAFFGQGTRLTVV.

The V gene is TRBV7-2, the J gene TRBJ2-7; tentatively, D is TRBD2 (6 bases). The germline V and J ends were trimmed by 1 base and 7 bases, with 20 bases remaining between them. The V gene's germline CDR1 is SGHTA and CDR2 FQGNSA. This CDR3 is 16 amino acids long. CDR3 in DNA: TGTGCCAGCAGCTTAGTGGGCGGGACCTCGGGGGAGGAGCAGTACTTC. The encoded protein is CASSLVGGTSGEEQYF.

This chain links TRBV2 with TRBJ2-3; D ambiguous. Per germline, CDR1 SNHLY and CDR2 FYNNEI. The V end lost 7 bases, the J end lost 0 bases, and 11 bases lay between the germline ends. The CDR3 length is 14 residues. The CDR3 here is CASMVSESTDTQYF. For the CDR3, the DNA is TGTGCCAGCATGGTATCGGAGAGCACAGATACGCAGTATTTT.

This sequence joins TRBV19 and TRBJ2-1; TRBD2 matches at 9 bases. V lost 2 bases, J lost 7 bases, and 3 bases stayed unmatched. The CDR3 runs to 14 residues. Germline CDR1 reads LNHDA; CDR2 reads SQIVND (reference sequence). The CDR3 DNA reads TGTGCCAGTAGTATAAGTCTAGCGGGGAATGAGCAGTTCTTC. This codes for CASSISLAGNEQFF.

The chain couples TRBV12-3 or TRBV12-4 to TRBJ1-2; maybe TRBD1 (6 bases). V was trimmed by 3 bases and J by 6 bases, leaving 11 bases between them. The CDR3 is made up of 13 amino acids. The CDR3 DNA sequence: TGTGCCAGCAGTTTGGGGGCCGTGGATGGCTACACCTTC. This codes for CASSLGAVDGYTF.

This rearrangement joins TRBV24-1 to TRBJ2-7; D possibly corresponds to TRBD2 (6 bases). Germline V lookup: CDR1 KGHDR, CDR2 SFDVKD. The CDR3 totals 15 residues. With 3 bases removed from V and 0 bases from J, the gap between germline ends came to 11 bases. CDR3 coding DNA: TGTGCCACCAGTGATGTGGGGGGAAGCTCCTACGAGCAGTACTTC. Its protein is CATSDVGGSSYEQYF.

The chain couples TRBV29-1 to TRBJ1-2; 8 nucleotides agree with TRBD1. The CDR3 has 13 residues. CDR1 is SQVTM and CDR2 is ANQGSEA in the germline V gene. With 8 bases clipped from V and 8 bases from J, the junction kept 13 bases outside the gene matches. CDR3 residues: CSTWTGSAGGYTF. The CDR3 DNA reads as TGCAGCACATGGACAGGGAGTGCGGGGGGCTACACCTTC.

The V call is TRBV6-5, the J call TRBJ1-4; no firm D call. Germline V gene data show CDR1 as MNHEY and CDR2 as SVGAGI. Trimming cost V 0 bases and J 6 bases, with 11 bases left between them. This CDR3 has 15 amino acids. The CDR3 protein is CASSYSGRRDEKLFF. The CDR3 DNA follows: TGTGCCAGCAGTTACTCGGGGAGGCGGGATGAAAAACTGTTTTTT.

This clone showed up just a few times. V is TRBV5-1 and J is TRBJ2-6; 9 bases line up with TRBD1. In germline, CDR1 is SGHRS, CDR2 YFSETQ. The CDR3 is 19 residues long. With 3 bases clipped from V and 1 base from J, the junction kept 11 bases outside the gene matches. The CDR3 sequence is CASSSHHRDRASGANVLTF. The DNA for the CDR3 is TGCGCCAGCAGCTCGCATCACCGGGACAGGGCTTCTGGGGCCAACGTCCTGACTTTC.

The chain links TRBV28 to TRBJ2-5; tentative D call: TRBD1 (6 bases). The V and J ends lost 5 bases and 3 bases respectively, with 13 bases between them. The CDR3 spans 14 residues. Germline lookup yields CDR1 MDHEN and CDR2 SYDVKM. CDR3 sequence reads: CASSGQGQKETQYF. The CDR3 DNA sequence: TGTGCCAGCAGTGGGCAGGGACAAAAAGAGACCCAGTACTTC.

The chain recombines TRBV19 with TRBJ2-2; D remains unclear. Trimming took off 3 bases at V and 5 bases at J, with 7 bases between the two ends. The germline CDR1 and CDR2 sequences are LNHDA and SQIVND (reference sequence). This CDR3 has 13 residues. The CDR3 loop is CASSIDNTGELFF. The CDR3 DNA follows: TGTGCCAGTAGTATCGACAATACCGGGGAGCTGTTTTTT.

The chain links TRBV25-1 to TRBJ2-1, with 9 bases that match TRBD1. The V gene's germline CDR1 is MGHDK and CDR2 SYGVNS. This CDR3 region has 14 residues. Unmatched junction bases numbered 3, after V lost 3 bases and J lost 6 bases. CDR3 residues: CASSDPGQGNEQFF. Here the CDR3 DNA reads TGTGCCAGCAGTGATCCGGGACAGGGCAATGAGCAGTTCTTC.